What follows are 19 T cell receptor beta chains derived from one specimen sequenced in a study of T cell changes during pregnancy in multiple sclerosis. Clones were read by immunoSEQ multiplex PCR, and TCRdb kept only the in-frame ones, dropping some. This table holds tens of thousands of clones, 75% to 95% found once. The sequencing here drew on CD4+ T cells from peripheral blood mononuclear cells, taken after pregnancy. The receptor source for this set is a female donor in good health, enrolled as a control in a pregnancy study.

The DNA of the CDR3 is TGTGCCAGCAGCTTGGGGGGCCTCTCCTACGAGCAGTACTTC. Its protein product is CASSLGGLSYEQYF. The chain combines TRBV5-4 with TRBJ2-7; TRBD1 is a possible D gene (5 bases). The CDR3 has 14 amino acids. Germline assignment: CDR1 SGHNT and CDR2 YYREEE (reference sequence). The V end was cut by 0 bases, the J end by 0 bases, with 7 bases between.

As DNA, the CDR3 is TGTGCCTTGGCACATGATGGAGGGCCCTCTGGAAACACCATATATTTT. This encodes CALAHDGGPSGNTIYF. The rearrangement links TRBV30 to TRBJ1-3; unclear D gene. The CDR3 sequence is 16 residues long. With 7 bases removed from V and 0 bases from J, the gap between germline ends came to 19 bases. Germline values: CDR1 GTSNPN, CDR2 SVGIG (reference sequence).

The CDR3 bases are TGTGCCAGCAGCGTGGACAGGGGGCGCAGCTATGGCTACACCTTC. The encoded protein is CASSVDRGRSYGYTF. This sequence joins TRBV7-2 and TRBJ1-2, with TRBD1 matching over 11 bases. In germline, CDR1 is SGHTA, CDR2 FQGNSA. The V gene end was trimmed by 5 bases and the J gene end by 4 bases; junction bases not matched to a gene: 6. This CDR3 is 15 amino acids long. Supplemented by reference TRBV7-2 and TRBJ1-2, the full variable domain reads GAGVSQSPSNKVTEKGKDVELRCDPISGHTALYWYRQSLGQGLEFLIYFQGNSAPDKSGLPSDRFSAERTGGSVSTLTIQRTQQEDSAVYLCASSVDRGRSYGYTFGSGTRLTVV.

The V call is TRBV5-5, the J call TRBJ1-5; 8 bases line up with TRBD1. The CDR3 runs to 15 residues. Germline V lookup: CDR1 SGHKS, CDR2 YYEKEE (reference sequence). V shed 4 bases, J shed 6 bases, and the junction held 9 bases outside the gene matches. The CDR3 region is CASSTDRVVVQPQHF. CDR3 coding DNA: TGTGCCAGCAGCACGGACAGGGTCGTAGTTCAGCCCCAGCATTTT. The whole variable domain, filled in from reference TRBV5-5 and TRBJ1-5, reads DAGVTQSPTHLIKTRGQQVTLRCSPISGHKSVSWYQQVLGQGPQFIFQYYEKEERGRGNFPDRFSARQFPNYSSELNVNALLLGDSALYLCASSTDRVVVQPQHFGDGTRLSIL.

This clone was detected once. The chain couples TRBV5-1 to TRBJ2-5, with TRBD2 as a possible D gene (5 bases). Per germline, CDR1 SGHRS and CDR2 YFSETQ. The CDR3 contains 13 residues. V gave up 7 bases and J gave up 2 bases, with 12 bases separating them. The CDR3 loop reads CASQVSGQETQYF. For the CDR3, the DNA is TGCGCCAGCCAGGTCTCGGGACAAGAGACCCAGTACTTC.

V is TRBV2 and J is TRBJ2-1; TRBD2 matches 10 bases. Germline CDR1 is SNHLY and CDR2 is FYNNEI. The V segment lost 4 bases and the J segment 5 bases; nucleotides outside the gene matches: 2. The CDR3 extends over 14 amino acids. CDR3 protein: CASSALAGDNEQFF. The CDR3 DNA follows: TGTGCCAGCAGTGCGCTAGCGGGGGACAATGAGCAGTTCTTC.

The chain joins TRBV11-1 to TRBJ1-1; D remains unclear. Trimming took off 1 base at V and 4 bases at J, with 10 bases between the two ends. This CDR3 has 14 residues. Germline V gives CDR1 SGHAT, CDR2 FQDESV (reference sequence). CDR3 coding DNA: TGTGCCAGCAGCTTAGTTCCGGGTAGCACTGAAGCTTTCTTT. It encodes CASSLVPGSTEAFF. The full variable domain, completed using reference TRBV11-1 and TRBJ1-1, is EAEVAQSPRYKITEKSQAVAFWCDPISGHATLYWYRQILGQGPELLVQFQDESVVDDSQLPKDRFSAERLKGVDSTLKIQPAELGDSAMYLCASSLVPGSTEAFFGQGTRLTVV.

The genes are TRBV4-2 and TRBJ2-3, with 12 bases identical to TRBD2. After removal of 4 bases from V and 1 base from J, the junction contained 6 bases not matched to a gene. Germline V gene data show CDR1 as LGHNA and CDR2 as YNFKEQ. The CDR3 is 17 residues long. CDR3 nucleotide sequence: TGTGCCAGCAGCCGGGCTAGCGGGGGGGACGGCACAGATACGCAGTATTTT. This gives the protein CASSRASGGDGTDTQYF.

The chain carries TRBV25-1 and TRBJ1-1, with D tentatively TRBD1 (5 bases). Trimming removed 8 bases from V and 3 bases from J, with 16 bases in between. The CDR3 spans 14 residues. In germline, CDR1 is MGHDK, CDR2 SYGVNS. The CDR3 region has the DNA TGTGCCAGCGTTGCGGGGGGATTGTACACTGAAGCTTTCTTT. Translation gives CASVAGGLYTEAFF.

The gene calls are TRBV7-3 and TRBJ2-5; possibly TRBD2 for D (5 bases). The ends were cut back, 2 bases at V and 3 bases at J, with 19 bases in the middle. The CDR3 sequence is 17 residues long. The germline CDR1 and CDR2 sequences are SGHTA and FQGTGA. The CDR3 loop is CASSLFGVRGNKETQYF. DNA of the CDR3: TGTGCCAGCAGCTTATTTGGGGTTCGAGGGAACAAAGAGACCCAGTACTTC.

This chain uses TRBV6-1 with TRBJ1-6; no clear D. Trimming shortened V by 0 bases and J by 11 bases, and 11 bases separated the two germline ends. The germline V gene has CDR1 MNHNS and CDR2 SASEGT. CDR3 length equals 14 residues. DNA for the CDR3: TGTGCCAGCAGTGAAGCTCCCAGTAGCACACCCCTCCACTTT. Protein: CASSEAPSSTPLHF.

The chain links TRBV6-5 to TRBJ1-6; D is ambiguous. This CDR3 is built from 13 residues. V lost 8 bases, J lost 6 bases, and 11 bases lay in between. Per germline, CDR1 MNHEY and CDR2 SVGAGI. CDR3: CASSGRGNSPLHF. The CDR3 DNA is TGTGCCAGCTCTGGCCGGGGTAATTCACCCCTCCACTTT.

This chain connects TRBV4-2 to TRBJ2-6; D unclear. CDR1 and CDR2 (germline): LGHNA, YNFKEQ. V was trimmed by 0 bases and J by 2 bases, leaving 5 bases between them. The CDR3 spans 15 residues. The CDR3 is CASSQEQTGANVLTF. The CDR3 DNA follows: TGTGCCAGCAGCCAAGAACAGACTGGGGCCAACGTCCTGACTTTC.

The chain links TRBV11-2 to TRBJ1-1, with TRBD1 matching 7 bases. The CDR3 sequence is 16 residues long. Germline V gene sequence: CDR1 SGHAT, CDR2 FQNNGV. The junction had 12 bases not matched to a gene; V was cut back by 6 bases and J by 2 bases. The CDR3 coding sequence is TGTGCCAGCAGACCCGGGACAGTATCTTCTAACACTGAAGCTTTCTTT. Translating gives CASRPGTVSSNTEAFF.

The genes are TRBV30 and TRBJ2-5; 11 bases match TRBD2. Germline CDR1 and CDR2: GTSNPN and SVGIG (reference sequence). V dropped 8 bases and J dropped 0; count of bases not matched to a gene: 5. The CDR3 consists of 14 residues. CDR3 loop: CALRLAGYQETQYF. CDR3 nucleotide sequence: TGTGCCCTAAGACTAGCGGGATACCAAGAGACCCAGTACTTC.

The CDR3 sequence is CASSQWQGGDTQYF. The CDR3 DNA is TGTGCCAGCAGCCAATGGCAGGGTGGAGATACGCAGTATTTT. The chain uses TRBV14 and TRBJ2-3, with D possibly being TRBD1 (5 bases). The CDR3 totals 14 residues. Germline V gives CDR1 SGHDN, CDR2 FVKESK. V gave up 2 bases and J gave up 5 bases, with 11 bases separating them.

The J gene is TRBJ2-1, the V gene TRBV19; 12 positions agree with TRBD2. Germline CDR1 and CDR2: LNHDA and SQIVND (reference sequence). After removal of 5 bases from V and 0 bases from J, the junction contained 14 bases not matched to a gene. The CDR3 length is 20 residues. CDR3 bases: TGTGCCAGTAGTTTCCCCTCGGGACTAGCGGGTGGGAGCTCCTACAATGAGCAGTTCTTC. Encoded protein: CASSFPSGLAGGSSYNEQFF.

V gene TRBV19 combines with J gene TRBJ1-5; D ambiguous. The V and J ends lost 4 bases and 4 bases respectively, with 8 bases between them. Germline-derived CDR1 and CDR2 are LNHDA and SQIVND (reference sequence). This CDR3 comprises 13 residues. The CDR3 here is CASSTTKNQPQHF. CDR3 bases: TGTGCCAGTAGTACCACAAAAAATCAGCCCCAGCATTTT.

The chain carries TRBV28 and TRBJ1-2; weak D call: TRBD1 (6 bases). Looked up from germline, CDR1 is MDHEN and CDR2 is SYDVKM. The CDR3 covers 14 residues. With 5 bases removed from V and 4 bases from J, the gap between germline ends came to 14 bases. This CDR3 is CASSLSPRGYGYTF. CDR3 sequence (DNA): TGTGCCAGCAGTCTCTCTCCCAGGGGCTATGGCTACACCTTC.